This T cell receptor beta chain emerged from a study of blood T cells in healthy people across ages. The CDR3 is made up of 13 amino acids. Trimming removed 5 bases from V and 8 bases from J; junction bases left unmatched: 9. Looked up from germline, CDR1 is DFQATT and CDR2 is SNEGSKA (reference sequence). With a J-beta primer mix and a sample-barcoded 5' primer, a second PCR ran about 7 to 12 cycles. Paired-end reads containing CDR3 totaled no fewer than 2.5 million for each sample. MiXCR, run by TCRdb on the 5' RACE reads, gives a single entry per CDR3 protein. Altogether some 920,000 distinct CDR3 sequences are present, just over 50% being singletons, with the ten largest covering about a fifth. The sample providers were healthy Caucasian people from Russia, aged about 6 to 90. Whenever a sample was processed, at least 6.5 million PBMCs were isolated.

The clonotype was recovered from a woman aged 55 to 70 in good health. The sample was blood. The V gene is TRBV20-1, the J gene TRBJ1-2; 9 bases fit TRBD1. For the CDR3, the DNA is TGCAGTGCTCAGATACAGGGGGCTAGCGGCTACACCTTC. Translated, it gives CSAQIQGASGYTF.